This T cell receptor (beta chain) stems from a study of T cell changes during pregnancy in multiple sclerosis. Data came from immunoSEQ multiplex PCR; TCRdb stores just in-frame clones and leaves some out. The data hold tens of thousands of clones, with 85% to 90% observed a single time. The CDR3 runs to 15 residues. V gave up 2 bases and J gave up 9 bases, with 19 bases separating them. CDR1 and CDR2 (germline): SEHNR, FQNEAQ (reference sequence). This sequence joins TRBV7-9 and TRBJ1-2, with D perhaps matching TRBD1 (5 bases). Sample: CD4+ T cells from peripheral blood mononuclear cells, taken before pregnancy. The receptor was isolated from a female donor with multiple sclerosis, enrolled in a pregnancy study. The CDR3 bases are TGTGCCAGCAGCTTAATACTGGGCGGGGCGGTCAGCTACACCTTC. Amino acids: CASSLILGGAVSYTF. Combining the CDR3 with reference TRBV7-9 and TRBJ1-2 gives the whole variable domain DTGVSQNPRHKITKRGQNVTFRCDPISEHNRLYWYRQTLGQGPEFLTYFQNEAQLEKSRLLSDRFSAERPKGSFSTLEIQRTEQGDSAMYLCASSLILGGAVSYTFGSGTRLTVV.